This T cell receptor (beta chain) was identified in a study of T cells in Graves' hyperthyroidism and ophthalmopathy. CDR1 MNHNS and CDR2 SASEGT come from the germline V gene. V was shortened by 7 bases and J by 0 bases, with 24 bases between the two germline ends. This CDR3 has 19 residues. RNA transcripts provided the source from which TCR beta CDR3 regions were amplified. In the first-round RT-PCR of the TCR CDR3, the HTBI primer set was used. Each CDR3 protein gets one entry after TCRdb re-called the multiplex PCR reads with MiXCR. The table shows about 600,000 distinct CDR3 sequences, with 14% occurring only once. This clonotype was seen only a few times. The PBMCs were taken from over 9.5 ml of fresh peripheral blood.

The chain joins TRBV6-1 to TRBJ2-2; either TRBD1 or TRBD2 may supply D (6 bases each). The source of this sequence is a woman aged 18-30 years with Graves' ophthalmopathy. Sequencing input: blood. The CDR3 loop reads CASNPGAMSNYANTGELFF. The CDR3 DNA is TGTGCCAGCAACCCGGGGGCTATGTCGAATTACGCGAACACCGGGGAGCTGTTTTTT.